Sequencing of this TCR beta chain was carried out in a study of OX40 agonist ivuxolimab in advanced cancers. Study in general: It was ivuxolimab, an agonistic anti-OX40 (CD134) antibody, that patients were treated with. Every 2 weeks, patients received ivuxolimab intravenously, dosed at 0.01 to 10 mg/kg.

Germline loops: CDR1 MNHEY, CDR2 SVGAGI. The CDR3 has 15 residues. V was cut by 5 bases and J by 3 bases, with 17 bases left in between. A note on this clone: What it recognizes is unknown.

Overall study results and limits: Near-lowest levels of clonal expansion characterized partial responders at 0.1-3.0 mg/kg.

The data were produced by immunoSEQ multiplex PCR, yet TCRdb's version contains in-frame clones alone and is incomplete. Among approximately 70,000 clones listed, about 89% were seen once. The chain has TRBV6-5 and TRBJ2-7; weak D call: TRBD1 (5 bases). The material sequenced was CD4+ or CD8+ T cells sorted from blood, taken in a trial of the OX40 agonist ivuxolimab. This receptor was identified in an adult with an advanced solid tumor such as melanoma, head and neck, liver or kidney cancer. The CDR3: CASSQRSGMDYEQYF. CDR3 DNA sequence: TGTGCCAGCAGTCAGAGGTCAGGGATGGACTACGAGCAGTACTTC.